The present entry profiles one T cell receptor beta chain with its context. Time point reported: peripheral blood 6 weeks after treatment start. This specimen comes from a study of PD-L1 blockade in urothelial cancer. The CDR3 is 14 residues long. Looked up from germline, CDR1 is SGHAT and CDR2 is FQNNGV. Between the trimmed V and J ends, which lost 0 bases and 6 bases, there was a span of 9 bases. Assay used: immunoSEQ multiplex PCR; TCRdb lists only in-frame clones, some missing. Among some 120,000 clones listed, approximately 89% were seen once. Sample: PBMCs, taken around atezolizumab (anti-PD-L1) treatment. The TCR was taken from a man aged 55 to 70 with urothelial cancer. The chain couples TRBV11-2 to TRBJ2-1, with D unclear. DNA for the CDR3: TGTGCCAGCAGCTTAGATCATCAGTCCAATGAGCAGTTCTTC. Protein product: CASSLDHQSNEQFF.